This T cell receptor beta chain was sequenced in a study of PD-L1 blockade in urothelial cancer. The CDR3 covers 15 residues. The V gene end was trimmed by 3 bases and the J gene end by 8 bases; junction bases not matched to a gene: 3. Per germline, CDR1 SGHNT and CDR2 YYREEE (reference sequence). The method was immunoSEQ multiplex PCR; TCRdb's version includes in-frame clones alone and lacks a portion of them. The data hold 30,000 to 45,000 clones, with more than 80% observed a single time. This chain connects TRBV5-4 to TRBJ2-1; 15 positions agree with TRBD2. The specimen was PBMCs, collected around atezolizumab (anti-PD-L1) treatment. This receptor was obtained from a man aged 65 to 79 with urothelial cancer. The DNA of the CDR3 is TGTGCCAGCAGCTGGGGACTAGCGGGAGGTGATGAGCAGTTCTTC. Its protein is CASSWGLAGGDEQFF.